The 29 T cell receptor beta chains presented below share a single source sample, sequenced in a study of shared clonotypes between healthy human individuals. Assay used: immunoSEQ multiplex PCR; TCRdb lists only in-frame clones, some missing. The sample has hundreds of thousands of clones; 70% to 80% are singletons. Specimen: PBMCs. These receptor sequences come from a middle-aged woman in good health. Some clones in this sample may be carry-over from other donors' samples.

The chain carries TRBV7-6 and TRBJ1-1; possibly TRBD1 for D (5 bases). CDR3 size: 15 residues. V was shortened by 1 base and J by 1 base, with 10 bases between the two germline ends. Germline V gene data show CDR1 as SGHVS and CDR2 as FNYEAQ. The CDR3 here is CASSLGLGRNTEAFF. For the CDR3, the DNA is TGTGCCAGCAGCTTAGGGCTGGGGCGGAACACTGAAGCTTTCTTT.

This sequence joins TRBV27 and TRBJ2-1; unclear D gene. The CDR3 runs to 15 residues. Germline V gene lookup returns CDR1 MNHEY and CDR2 SMNVEV (reference sequence). V lost 2 bases and J 5 bases, leaving 13 bases between the germline ends. The CDR3 sequence: CASSLGNLGHNEQFF. The CDR3, as DNA: TGTGCCAGCAGTTTAGGGAACCTCGGGCACAATGAGCAGTTCTTC.

This chain uses TRBV5-1 with TRBJ2-7, with 9 bases aligning to TRBD1. The V and J ends lost 3 bases and 4 bases, in that order; junction bases with no gene match: 8. The CDR3 is 15 residues long. Germline-derived CDR1 and CDR2 are SGHRS and YFSETQ. Here the CDR3 DNA reads TGCGCCAGCAGCTCTTCACCGGGACAGGGATACGAGCAGTACTTC. Residues: CASSSSPGQGYEQYF.

The V and J genes are TRBV11-2 and TRBJ2-5, with 10 positions matching TRBD1. Unmatched junction bases numbered 12, after V lost 4 bases and J lost 4 bases. Per germline, CDR1 SGHAT and CDR2 FQNNGV. The CDR3 spans 17 residues. CDR3 in DNA: TGTGCCAGCAGCTCACTCCCGGGACAGGGGTTGGGAGAGACCCAGTACTTC. It codes for CASSSLPGQGLGETQYF.

This clone was observed a few times. The genes are TRBV29-1 and TRBJ2-5; 8 bases match TRBD2. Trimming cost V 4 bases and J 2 bases; bases outside gene matches: 3. The CDR3 has 13 amino acids. Germline V gives CDR1 SQVTM, CDR2 ANQGSEA. The CDR3 DNA reads as TGCAGCGTTGCTAGCGGGCCGCAAGAGACCCAGTACTTC. Its protein product is CSVASGPQETQYF.

The count of this clone is one. The chain carries TRBV5-4 and TRBJ2-3; 12 positions agree with TRBD2. The CDR3 spans 15 residues. The germline gives CDR1 SGHNT, CDR2 YYREEE (reference sequence). The ends lost 4 bases at V and 5 bases at J; junction bases unmatched: 5. The CDR3 sequence: CASSPLAGGGDTQYF. Written as DNA, the CDR3 is TGTGCCAGCAGCCCACTAGCGGGAGGCGGAGATACGCAGTATTTT.

The chain combines TRBV6-1 with TRBJ1-6; 7 nucleotides agree with TRBD1. The junction had 10 bases not matched to a gene; V was cut back by 3 bases and J by 11 bases. CDR1 and CDR2 (germline): MNHNS, SASEGT. The CDR3 length is 15 residues. The CDR3 region has the DNA TGTGCCAGCAGTGACCTCCCCGACAGGGCAGCACCCCTCCACTTT. Translation: CASSDLPDRAAPLHF.

The chain is built from TRBV11-2 and TRBJ2-1; TRBD2 aligns across 8 bases. The germline V gene has CDR1 SGHAT and CDR2 FQNNGV. CDR3 length: 16 residues. V lost 1 base, J lost 9 bases, and 11 bases stayed unmatched. The CDR3 spells CASSLALAASGSEQFF. The CDR3 nucleotides are TGTGCCAGCAGCTTAGCACTAGCGGCCTCCGGGAGTGAGCAGTTCTTC.

The chain combines TRBV30 with TRBJ2-7; D gene uncertain. The CDR3 has 12 residues. V shed 1 base and J shed 3 bases, with 7 bases lying between them. CDR1 and CDR2 (germline): GTSNPN, SVGIG (reference sequence). CDR3 region: CAWSEGLYEQYF. The CDR3 DNA reads TGTGCCTGGAGTGAGGGCCTCTACGAGCAGTACTTC.

The rearrangement links TRBV6-5 to TRBJ1-2; D unclear. The CDR3 totals 14 residues. Germline CDR1 and CDR2: MNHEY and SVGAGI. Trimming stripped 0 bases from V and 3 bases from J, with 8 bases between. CDR3 sequence: CASSYSMGHYGYTF. Written as DNA, the CDR3 is TGTGCCAGCAGTTACTCGATGGGCCACTATGGCTACACCTTC.

The chain recombines TRBV27 with TRBJ1-5, with TRBD1 identical over 9 bases. The CDR3 has 15 residues. V lost 5 bases and J lost 4; bases outside the gene matches: 6. The germline V gene encodes CDR1 MNHEY and CDR2 SMNVEV (reference sequence). CDR3 DNA sequence: TGTGCCAGCAGTCAAACCGGGACAGGGAATCAGCCCCAGCATTTT. Translating it yields CASSQTGTGNQPQHF.

The chain uses TRBV7-2 and TRBJ2-7; TRBD1 matches 7 bases. The J segment lost 4 bases and the V segment lost 5 bases, leaving 8 bases of the junction unmatched. Per the germline V gene, CDR1 is SGHTA and CDR2 is FQGNSA. The CDR3 covers 14 residues. CDR3 amino acids: CASSQRTGPYEQYF. In DNA, the CDR3 is TGTGCCAGCAGCCAAAGGACAGGACCGTACGAGCAGTACTTC.

This chain connects TRBV27 to TRBJ2-1, with TRBD1 matching over 7 bases. The J segment lost 4 bases and the V segment lost 7 bases, leaving 10 bases of the junction unmatched. Germline V CDR1 and CDR2: MNHEY, SMNVEV (reference sequence). The CDR3 totals 15 residues. CDR3 protein: CASTLGGTVYNEQFF. CDR3 in DNA: TGTGCCAGCACCCTAGGTGGGACAGTTTACAATGAGCAGTTCTTC.

The chain combines TRBV20-1 with TRBJ2-1; 8 bases line up with TRBD2. Unmatched junction bases numbered 8, after V lost 6 bases and J lost 16 bases. Per the germline V gene, CDR1 is DFQATT and CDR2 is SNEGSKA (reference sequence). The CDR3 runs to 10 residues. CDR3: CSASSGNVFF. Here the CDR3 DNA reads TGCAGTGCCAGTAGCGGGAACGTCTTCTTC.

This rearrangement joins TRBV11-2 to TRBJ2-7, with 8 bases lining up with TRBD1. Germline trimming cut 1 base from V and 4 bases from J; bases unmatched to any gene: 3. The CDR3 is made up of 14 amino acids. Germline loops: CDR1 SGHAT, CDR2 FQNNGV. CDR3 residues: CASSLGTGGYEQYF. CDR3 in DNA: TGTGCCAGCAGCTTAGGAACAGGGGGATACGAGCAGTACTTC.

This chain links TRBV10-3 with TRBJ2-7; unclear D gene. Germline lookup yields CDR1 ENHRY and CDR2 SYGVKD. V lost 3 bases, J lost 2 bases, and 2 bases lay in between. The CDR3 covers 11 residues. The CDR3, as DNA: TGTGCCATCAGTGATGCCTACGAGCAGTACTTC. This codes for CAISDAYEQYF.

This chain connects TRBV5-1 to TRBJ2-5, with D perhaps TRBD2 (6 bases). The CDR3 contains 14 residues. The germline V gene encodes CDR1 SGHRS and CDR2 YFSETQ. Trimming removed 2 bases from V and 4 bases from J, with 12 bases in between. CDR3 region: CASSFQPGGETQYF. The CDR3 region has the DNA TGCGCCAGCAGCTTCCAGCCCGGGGGAGAGACCCAGTACTTC.

This clone was picked up many times. V gene TRBV7-8 combines with J gene TRBJ2-1; 7 nucleotides agree with TRBD2. There are 15 residues in the CDR3. With V trimmed by 6 bases and J by 9 bases, 14 bases remained unmatched. Germline V gene data show CDR1 as SGHVS and CDR2 as FQNEAQ. CDR3 loop: CASSEREGPSGEQFF. Here the CDR3 DNA reads TGTGCCAGCAGTGAGAGGGAGGGCCCCTCGGGTGAGCAGTTCTTC.

This clone was counted a single time. Compared with germline, one end of the junction differs, possibly owing to a read error. The CDR3 region is CASSSGRREGEKLFF. CDR3 in DNA: TGTGCTAGCAGCTCGGGGCGCCGGGAGGGTGAAAAACTGTTTTTT. The J gene is TRBJ1-4, the V gene TRBV7-9; tentatively, D is TRBD1 (5 bases). This CDR3 contains 15 residues. CDR1 is SEHNR, CDR2 FQNEAQ, per germline (reference sequence).

This clone was seen more than once but under ten times. The chain combines TRBV11-2 with TRBJ1-1, with D perhaps matching TRBD1 (6 bases). Germline assignment: CDR1 SGHAT and CDR2 FQNNGV. The CDR3 has 13 amino acids. V was shortened by 4 bases and J by 6 bases, with 12 bases between the two germline ends. Here the CDR3 DNA reads TGTGCCAGCAGCTACTCGGGGGGCGCTGAAGCTTTCTTT. It codes for CASSYSGGAEAFF.

The chain links TRBV7-3 to TRBJ2-5, with D possibly matching TRBD2 (5 bases). Trimming stripped 2 bases from V and 6 bases from J, with 10 bases between. The germline V gene encodes CDR1 SGHTA and CDR2 FQGTGA. CDR3 length: 13 residues. CDR3 loop: CASSLDAGKTQYF. The CDR3 DNA reads as TGTGCCAGCAGCTTAGACGCCGGGAAGACCCAGTACTTC.

V and J are TRBV29-1 and TRBJ2-7; D gene unclear. V was trimmed by 5 bases and J by 0 bases, leaving 11 bases between them. This CDR3 comprises 13 residues. Germline V gene data show CDR1 as SQVTM and CDR2 as ANQGSEA. Here the CDR3 reads CSVYPQSSYEQYF. As DNA, the CDR3 is TGCAGCGTTTACCCCCAGAGCTCCTACGAGCAGTACTTC.

The rearrangement joins TRBV5-4 to TRBJ1-2; D is uncertain. Trimming cost V 4 bases and J 6 bases, with 16 bases left between them. Germline values: CDR1 SGHNT, CDR2 YYREEE (reference sequence). The CDR3 is made up of 14 amino acids. The CDR3 DNA follows: TGTGCCAGCAGCCTACCCCACGAATTAAATGGCTACACCTTC. This translates into CASSLPHELNGYTF.

This clone was counted only a few times. V and J are TRBV9 and TRBJ2-1, with a weak D call TRBD2 (6 bases). The CDR3 spans 15 residues. V lost 0 bases and J lost 1, with 8 bases in between. Germline V gene lookup returns CDR1 SGDLS and CDR2 YYNGEE. The DNA of the CDR3 is TGTGCCAGCAGCGTAGGGGACTTATCCTACAATGAGCAGTTCTTC. It is translated as CASSVGDLSYNEQFF.

The V call is TRBV5-4, the J call TRBJ1-1; 9 nucleotides match TRBD1. The CDR3 consists of 16 residues. In germline, CDR1 is SGHNT, CDR2 YYREEE (reference sequence). V shed 2 bases and J 5 bases; nucleotides not matched to a gene: 10. CDR3 in amino acids: CASSFGTTGGLTEAFF. CDR3 sequence (DNA): TGTGCCAGCAGCTTTGGAACCACAGGGGGCTTGACTGAAGCTTTCTTT.

The chain couples TRBV5-4 to TRBJ2-5, with TRBD2 matching 14 bases. The CDR3 consists of 16 residues. Germline CDR1 SGHNT, CDR2 YYREEE (reference sequence). The J segment lost 5 bases and the V segment lost 3 bases, leaving 6 bases of the junction unmatched. The CDR3 reads CASSSGLAGVGETQYF. The DNA for the CDR3 is TGTGCCAGCAGCTCGGGACTAGCGGGAGTCGGGGAGACCCAGTACTTC.

V gene TRBV7-2 combines with J gene TRBJ2-3, with D perhaps given as TRBD1 or TRBD2 (5 bases each). Germline loops: CDR1 SGHTA, CDR2 FQGNSA. The CDR3 loop spans 17 amino acids. Deletions cut 2 bases from V and 0 bases from J, with 15 bases between. The CDR3: CASSLLGAWTSTDTQYF. As DNA, the CDR3 is TGTGCCAGCAGCTTACTCGGGGCCTGGACGAGCACAGATACGCAGTATTTT.

Worth noting for this clone: Other DNA sequences in this sample translate to the same CDR3. The chain combines TRBV21-1 with TRBJ1-2. TRBV21-1 is tagged as a pseudogene. The CDR3 covers 10 residues. CDR3 in amino acids: CASSNYGYTF. CDR3 DNA sequence: TGTGCCAGCAGCAACTATGGCTACACCTTC.

The chain combines TRBV19 with TRBJ1-3; no clear D gene. Germline CDR1 LNHDA, CDR2 SQIVND (reference sequence). The CDR3 contains 14 residues. V was trimmed by 6 bases and J by 0 bases, leaving 9 bases between them. This CDR3 is CASRARVSGNTIYF. The CDR3 nucleotides read TGTGCCAGTAGGGCTCGGGTCTCTGGAAACACCATATATTTT.